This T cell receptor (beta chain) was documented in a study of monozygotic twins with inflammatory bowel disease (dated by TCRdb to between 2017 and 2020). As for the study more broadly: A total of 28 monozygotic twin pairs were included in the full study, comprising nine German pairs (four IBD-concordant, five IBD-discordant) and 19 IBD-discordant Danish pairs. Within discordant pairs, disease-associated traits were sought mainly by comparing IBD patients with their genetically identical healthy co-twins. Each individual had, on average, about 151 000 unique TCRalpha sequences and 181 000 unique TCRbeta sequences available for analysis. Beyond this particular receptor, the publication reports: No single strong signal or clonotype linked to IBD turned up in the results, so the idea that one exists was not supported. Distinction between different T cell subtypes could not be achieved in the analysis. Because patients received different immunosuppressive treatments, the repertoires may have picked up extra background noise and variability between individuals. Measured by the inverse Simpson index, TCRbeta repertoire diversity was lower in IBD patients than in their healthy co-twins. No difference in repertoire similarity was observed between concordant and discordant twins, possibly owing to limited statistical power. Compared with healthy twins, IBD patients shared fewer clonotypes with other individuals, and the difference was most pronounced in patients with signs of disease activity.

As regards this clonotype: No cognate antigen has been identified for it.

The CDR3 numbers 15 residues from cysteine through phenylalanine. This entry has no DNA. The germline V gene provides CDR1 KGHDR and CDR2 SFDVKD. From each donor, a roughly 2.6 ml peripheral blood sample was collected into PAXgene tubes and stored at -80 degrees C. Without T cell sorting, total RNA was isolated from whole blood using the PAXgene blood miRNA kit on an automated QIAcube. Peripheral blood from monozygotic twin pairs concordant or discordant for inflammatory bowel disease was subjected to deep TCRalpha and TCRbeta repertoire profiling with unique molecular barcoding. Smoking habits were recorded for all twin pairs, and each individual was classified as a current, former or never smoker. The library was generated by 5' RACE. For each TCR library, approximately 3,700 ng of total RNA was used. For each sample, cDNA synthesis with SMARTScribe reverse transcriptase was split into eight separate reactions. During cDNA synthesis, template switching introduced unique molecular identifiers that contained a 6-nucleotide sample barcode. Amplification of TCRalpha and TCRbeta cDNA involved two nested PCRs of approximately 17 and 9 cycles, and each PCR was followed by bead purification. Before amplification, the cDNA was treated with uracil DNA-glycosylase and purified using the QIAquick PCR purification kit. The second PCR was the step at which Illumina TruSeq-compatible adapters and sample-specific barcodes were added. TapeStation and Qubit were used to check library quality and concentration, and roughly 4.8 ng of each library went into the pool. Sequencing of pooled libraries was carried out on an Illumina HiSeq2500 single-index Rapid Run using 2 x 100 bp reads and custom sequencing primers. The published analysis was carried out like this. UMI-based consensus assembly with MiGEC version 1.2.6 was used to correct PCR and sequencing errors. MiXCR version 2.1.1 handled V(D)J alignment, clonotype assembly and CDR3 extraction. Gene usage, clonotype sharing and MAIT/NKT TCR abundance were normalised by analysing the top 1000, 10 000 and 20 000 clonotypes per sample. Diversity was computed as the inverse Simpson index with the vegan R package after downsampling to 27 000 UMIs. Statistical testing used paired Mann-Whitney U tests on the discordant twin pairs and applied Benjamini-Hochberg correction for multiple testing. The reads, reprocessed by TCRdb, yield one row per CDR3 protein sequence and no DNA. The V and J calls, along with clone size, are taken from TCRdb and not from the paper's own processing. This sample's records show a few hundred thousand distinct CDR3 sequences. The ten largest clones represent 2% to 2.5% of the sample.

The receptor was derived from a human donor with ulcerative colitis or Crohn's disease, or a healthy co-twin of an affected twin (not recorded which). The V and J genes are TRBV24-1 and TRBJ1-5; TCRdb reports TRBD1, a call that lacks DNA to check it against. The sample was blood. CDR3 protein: CATSAGQGIDQPQHF.